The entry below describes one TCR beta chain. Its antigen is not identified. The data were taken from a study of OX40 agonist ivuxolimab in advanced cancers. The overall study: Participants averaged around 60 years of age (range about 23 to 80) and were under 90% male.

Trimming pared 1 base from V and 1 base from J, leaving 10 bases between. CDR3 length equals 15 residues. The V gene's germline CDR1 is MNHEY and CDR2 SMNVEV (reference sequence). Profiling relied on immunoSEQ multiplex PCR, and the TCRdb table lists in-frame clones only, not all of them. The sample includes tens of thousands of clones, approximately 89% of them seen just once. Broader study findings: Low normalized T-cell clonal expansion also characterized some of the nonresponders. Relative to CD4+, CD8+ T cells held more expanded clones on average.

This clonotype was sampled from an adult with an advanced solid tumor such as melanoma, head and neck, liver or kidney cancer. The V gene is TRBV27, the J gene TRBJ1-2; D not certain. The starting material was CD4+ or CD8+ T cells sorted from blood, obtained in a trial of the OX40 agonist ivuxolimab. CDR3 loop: CASSLWGELNYGYTF. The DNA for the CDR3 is TGTGCCAGCAGTTTATGGGGAGAACTTAACTATGGCTACACCTTC.